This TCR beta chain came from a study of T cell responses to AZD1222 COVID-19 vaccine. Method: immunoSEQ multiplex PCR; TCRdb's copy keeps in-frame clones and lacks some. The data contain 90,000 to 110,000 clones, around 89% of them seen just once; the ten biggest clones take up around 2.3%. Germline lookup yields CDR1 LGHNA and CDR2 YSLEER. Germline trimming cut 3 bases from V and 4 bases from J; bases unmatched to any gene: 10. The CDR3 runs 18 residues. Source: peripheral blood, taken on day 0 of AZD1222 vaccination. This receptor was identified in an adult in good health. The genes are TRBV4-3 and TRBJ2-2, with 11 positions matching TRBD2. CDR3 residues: CASSQTLLAGVSTGELFF. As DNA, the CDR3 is TGCGCCAGCAGCCAGACTTTACTAGCGGGAGTGAGCACCGGGGAGCTGTTTTTT.